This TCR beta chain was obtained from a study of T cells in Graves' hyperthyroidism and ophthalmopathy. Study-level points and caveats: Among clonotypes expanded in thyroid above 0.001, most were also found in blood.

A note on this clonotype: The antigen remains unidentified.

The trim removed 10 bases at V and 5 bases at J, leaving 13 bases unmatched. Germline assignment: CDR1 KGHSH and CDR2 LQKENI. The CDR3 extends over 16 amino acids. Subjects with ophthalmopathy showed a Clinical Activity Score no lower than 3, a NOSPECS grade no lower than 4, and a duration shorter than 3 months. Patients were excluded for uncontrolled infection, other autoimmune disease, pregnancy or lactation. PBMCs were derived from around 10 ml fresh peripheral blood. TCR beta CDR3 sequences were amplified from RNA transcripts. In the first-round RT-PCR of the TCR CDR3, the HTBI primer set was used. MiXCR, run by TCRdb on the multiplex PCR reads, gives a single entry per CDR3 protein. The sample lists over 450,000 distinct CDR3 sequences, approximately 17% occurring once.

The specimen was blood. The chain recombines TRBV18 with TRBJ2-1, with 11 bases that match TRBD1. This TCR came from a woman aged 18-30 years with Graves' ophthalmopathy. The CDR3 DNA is TGTGCCACCGAGAACCGGGACAGGGGGAGAGACAATGAGCAGTTCTTC. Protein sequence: CATENRDRGRDNEQFF.